Listed here are 29 T cell receptor beta chains from one sample, sequenced in a study of cytomegalovirus exposure and HLA in healthy donors. In the PCR, 60 Vbeta and 13 Jbeta primers were used. TCRdb's copy holds only in-frame clones and misses some; the assay was immunoSEQ multiplex PCR. The table shows 180,000 or so clones, with 82% occurring only once. Sequenced material: PBMCs. These TCRs come from a boy younger than 10 in good health and CMV-seronegative.

The J gene is TRBJ1-4, the V gene TRBV4-1; D gene unclear. The CDR3 covers 16 residues. V gave up 1 base and J gave up 6 bases, with 15 bases separating them. The germline CDR1 and CDR2 sequences are MGHRA and YSYEKL. The CDR3 region has the DNA TGCGCCAGCAGCCAAGTGATTCAGGCGTCTGATGAAAAACTGTTTTTT. Encoded protein: CASSQVIQASDEKLFF.

The V gene is TRBV7-9, the J gene TRBJ2-2; 7 bases are a match to TRBD2. The CDR3 is made up of 17 amino acids. With V trimmed by 3 bases and J by 5 bases, 12 bases remained unmatched. Germline CDR1 is SEHNR and CDR2 is FQNEAQ (reference sequence). CDR3 protein: CASSFPSGGIGTGELFF. Written as DNA, the CDR3 is TGTGCCAGCAGCTTCCCCTCCGGGGGGATTGGGACCGGGGAGCTGTTTTTT.

This chain links TRBV4-3 with TRBJ2-2; 12 bases match TRBD2. This CDR3 is built from 19 residues. Trimming at V came to 0 bases and at J to 5 bases, leaving 10 bases not matched to a gene. CDR1 and CDR2 (germline): LGHNA, YSLEER. CDR3 sequence reads: CASSQDSSGGAIRTGELFF. The CDR3 nucleotides read TGCGCCAGCAGCCAAGATTCTAGCGGGGGGGCCATAAGGACCGGGGAGCTGTTTTTT.

V usage is TRBV5-4 and J usage is TRBJ1-3; 8 bases match TRBD1. V lost 8 bases to trimming and J lost 4 bases; unmatched junction nucleotides: 5. Germline V gene sequence: CDR1 SGHNT, CDR2 YYREEE (reference sequence). CDR3 length: 13 residues. CDR3 in amino acids: CASKDRAGNTIYF. Written as DNA, the CDR3 is TGTGCCAGTAAGGACAGGGCAGGAAACACCATATATTTT.

This clone has only one observation. The rearrangement links TRBV10-3 to TRBJ1-2, with D possibly matching TRBD1 (5 bases). Germline assignment: CDR1 ENHRY and CDR2 SYGVKD. The CDR3 has 14 amino acids. Trimming took 8 bases from V and 8 from J, leaving 21 bases between them. CDR3 DNA sequence: TGTGCCATCCAGAACCCGGGGGAGGGGAGCGGCTACACCTTC. Translation gives CAIQNPGEGSGYTF.

J is TRBJ2-7 and V is TRBV11-2; 8 nucleotides align to TRBD1. CDR3 length: 17 amino acids. Germline values: CDR1 SGHAT, CDR2 FQNNGV. J was trimmed by 4 bases and V by 2 bases; bases with no gene match: 13. CDR3 sequence reads: CASSLSKDRGLPYEQYF. The DNA for the CDR3 is TGTGCCAGCAGCTTAAGTAAAGACAGGGGACTCCCGTACGAGCAGTACTTC.

The chain is built from TRBV5-1 and TRBJ1-1; D unresolved. Per the germline V gene, CDR1 is SGHRS and CDR2 is YFSETQ. The V end was cut by 1 base, the J end by 1 base, with 8 bases between. This CDR3 comprises 14 residues. In DNA form, the CDR3 reads TGCGCCAGCAGCTTGATAGGAGAGAACACTGAAGCTTTCTTT. It specifies CASSLIGENTEAFF.

The rearrangement links TRBV19 to TRBJ1-2; D is perhaps TRBD1 (5 bases). The CDR3 covers 15 residues. Germline CDR1 reads LNHDA; CDR2 reads SQIVND (reference sequence). V lost 2 bases, J lost 7 bases, and 17 bases lay in between. In nucleotides, the CDR3 is TGTGCCAGTAGTATACTCTGGCAGGGTGATGGTGGCTACACCTTC. The encoded protein is CASSILWQGDGGYTF.

In this sample, this clone turned up once. V and J are TRBV7-9 and TRBJ2-5, with D perhaps matching TRBD2 (6 bases). Trimming shortened V by 8 bases and J by 0 bases, and 7 bases separated the two germline ends. The CDR3 totals 12 residues. Germline V gene data show CDR1 as SEHNR and CDR2 as FQNEAQ (reference sequence). CDR3 sequence (DNA): TGTGCCAGCCGGGGGTACCAAGAGACCCAGTACTTC. Its translation is CASRGYQETQYF.

The chain employs TRBV7-2 and TRBJ1-5; 9 bases match TRBD1. V was pared by 5 bases and J by 1 base, with 12 bases of the junction left unmatched. This CDR3 is built from 18 residues. CDR1 and CDR2 (germline): SGHTA, FQGNSA. CDR3 protein: CASSIGTGTGVSNQPQHF. The DNA of the CDR3 is TGTGCCAGCAGCATAGGGACAGGGACAGGAGTAAGCAATCAGCCCCAGCATTTT.

The chain joins TRBV18 to TRBJ2-2, with 10 bases matching TRBD1. CDR1 is KGHSH and CDR2 is LQKENI in the germline V gene. The J segment lost 2 bases and the V segment lost 2 bases, leaving 5 bases of the junction unmatched. The CDR3 extends over 17 amino acids. Here the CDR3 reads CASSPMGQGTNTGELFF. Here the CDR3 DNA reads TGTGCCAGCTCACCAATGGGACAGGGGACCAACACCGGGGAGCTGTTTTTT.

This clone was seen a few times. The chain is built from TRBV6-1 and TRBJ2-7; D may be TRBD1 (5 bases). Germline CDR1 and CDR2: MNHNS and SASEGT. This CDR3 has 13 residues. Trimming shortened V by 2 bases and J by 3 bases, and 8 bases separated the two germline ends. The CDR3 reads CASSEQGRYEQYF. The DNA for the CDR3 is TGTGCCAGCAGTGAACAGGGCCGCTACGAGCAGTACTTC.

This chain uses TRBV6-5 with TRBJ2-5, with D tentatively TRBD2 (6 bases). V lost 6 bases and J 0 bases, leaving 14 bases between the germline ends. This CDR3 comprises 15 residues. The germline V gene has CDR1 MNHEY and CDR2 SVGAGI. The CDR3 coding sequence is TGTGCCAGCAGGGGCGGGGCGAGGGACCAAGAGACCCAGTACTTC. It codes for CASRGGARDQETQYF.

CDR3 region: CASSPVGLAGGVAKNIQYF. The CDR3 DNA reads as TGTGCCAGCTCACCGGTCGGGCTAGCGGGGGGAGTAGCCAAAAACATTCAGTACTTC. The rearrangement links TRBV18 to TRBJ2-4; TRBD2 matches at 11 bases. From germline, CDR1 is KGHSH and CDR2 LQKENI. The CDR3 is 19 residues long. V shed 3 bases, J shed 0 bases, and the junction held 10 bases outside the gene matches.

The chain couples TRBV2 to TRBJ1-2; D is unclear. V was clipped by 3 bases and J by 8 bases, with 16 bases between them. Germline V gene lookup returns CDR1 SNHLY and CDR2 FYNNEI. This CDR3 has 14 residues. CDR3 region: CASSEKSGGMGYTF. Here the CDR3 DNA reads TGTGCCAGCAGTGAGAAAAGTGGAGGAATGGGCTACACCTTC.

CDR3 amino acids: CASNSGGYNEQFF. The CDR3 bases are TGTGCCAGCAATAGCGGGGGCTACAATGAGCAGTTCTTC. J is TRBJ2-1 and V is TRBV9; 9 bases agree with TRBD2. V was pared by 6 bases and J by 3 bases, with 1 base of the junction left unmatched. Germline V lookup: CDR1 SGDLS, CDR2 YYNGEE. CDR3 length: 13 residues.

This chain links TRBV19 with TRBJ2-7; TRBD2 is a possible D gene (5 bases). Germline loops: CDR1 LNHDA, CDR2 SQIVND (reference sequence). The CDR3 consists of 14 residues. V was trimmed by 3 bases and J by 3 bases, leaving 12 bases between them. CDR3 nucleotide sequence: TGTGCCAGTAGTATGGGAATCGACTACTACGAGCAGTACTTC. As protein: CASSMGIDYYEQYF. Combining the CDR3 with reference TRBV19 and TRBJ2-7 gives the whole variable domain DGGITQSPKYLFRKEGQNVTLSCEQNLNHDAMYWYRQDPGQGLRLIYYSQIVNDFQKGDIAEGYSVSREKKESFPLTVTSAQKNPTAFYLCASSMGIDYYEQYFGPGTRLTVT.

The chain couples TRBV2 to TRBJ2-1; 10 bases agree with TRBD2. J was trimmed by 9 bases and V by 6 bases; bases with no gene match: 11. This CDR3 contains 15 residues. CDR1 is SNHLY, CDR2 FYNNEI, per germline. The CDR3 region has the DNA TGTGCCAGCAGGGAGAGCGGGGGGGCTTTCCCTGAGCAGTTCTTC. Amino acids: CASRESGGAFPEQFF.

The rearrangement joins TRBV4-1 to TRBJ1-2, with a possible D match to TRBD1 (6 bases). Germline values: CDR1 MGHRA, CDR2 YSYEKL. The V end was cut by 2 bases, the J end by 8 bases, with 24 bases between. The CDR3 contains 17 residues. DNA for the CDR3: TGCGCCAGCAGCCAAAAGGACAGTATTACTAGGTTCTGGGGCTACACCTTC. As protein: CASSQKDSITRFWGYTF.

There are a few counts of this clone. The rearrangement joins TRBV29-1 to TRBJ1-4, with 9 bases matching TRBD1. Per the germline V gene, CDR1 is SQVTM and CDR2 is ANQGSEA. Trimming removed 4 bases from V and 8 bases from J; junction bases left unmatched: 5. The CDR3 is made up of 13 amino acids. The DNA of the CDR3 is TGCAGCGTTGTCGGGACAGGGTCCGAAAAACTGTTTTTT. Residues: CSVVGTGSEKLFF.

The chain employs TRBV11-2 and TRBJ1-2; tentative D call: TRBD1 (6 bases). The germline V and J ends were trimmed by 8 bases and 1 base, with 11 bases remaining between them. The germline gives CDR1 SGHAT, CDR2 FQNNGV. The CDR3 has 13 residues. The CDR3 bases are TGTGCCAGCGGGCGGGGGCGTAACTATGGCTACACCTTC. It translates to CASGRGRNYGYTF.

This clone is a singleton in its sample. At one end the junction does not follow the germline gene, possibly because of a read error. The chain is built from TRBV7-9 and TRBJ2-2, with 8 bases matching TRBD1. Germline V CDR1 and CDR2: SEHNR, FQNEAQ (reference sequence). The CDR3 totals 16 residues. This chain's CDR3 is CSSSWRTGTLSGELFF. CDR3 nucleotides: TGTTCCAGCAGCTGGAGGACAGGGACTTTATCGGGGGAGCTGTTTTTT.

The chain links TRBV6-5 to TRBJ1-1; D is possibly TRBD1 (6 bases). V was pared by 0 bases and J by 4 bases, with 12 bases between. CDR3 length: 15 amino acids. CDR1 and CDR2 (germline): MNHEY, SVGAGI. As DNA, the CDR3 is TGTGCCAGCAGTTACTCCGGACAGCTCTCCACTGAAGCTTTCTTT. This encodes CASSYSGQLSTEAFF.

This clone was seen more than once but under ten times. The germline gene is not matched at one end of the junction; a read error may be the cause. The chain couples TRBV11-2 to TRBJ2-5; 12 bases align to TRBD2. CDR3 length equals 16 residues. CDR1 and CDR2 from the germline V gene are SGHAT and FQNNGV. The DNA for the CDR3 is TGTGCCAGCAGTTTAGGACTAGCGGGGTACCAAGAGACCCAGTACTTC. This translates into CASSLGLAGYQETQYF.

V usage is TRBV18 and J usage is TRBJ2-3; 10 positions agree with TRBD2. Germline V gene sequence: CDR1 KGHSH, CDR2 LQKENI. The CDR3 length is 16 residues. V shed 6 bases and J 2 bases; nucleotides not matched to a gene: 8. CDR3 sequence reads: CASSTWTSGSTDTQYF. In DNA form, the CDR3 reads TGTGCCAGCTCCACTTGGACTAGCGGCTCCACAGATACGCAGTATTTT.

The chain combines TRBV4-3 with TRBJ2-7; TRBD1 matches 11 bases. CDR1 LGHNA and CDR2 YSLEER come from the germline V gene. Trimming took 5 bases from V and 4 from J; bases not matched to a gene: 13. The CDR3 is 17 residues long. The CDR3 sequence is CASSFPRDRGEEYEQYF. For the CDR3, the DNA is TGCGCCAGCAGCTTCCCCCGGGACAGGGGGGAAGAATACGAGCAGTACTTC.

The gene calls are TRBV5-1 and TRBJ2-3; D might be TRBD1 (6 bases). The CDR3 extends over 14 amino acids. Germline CDR1 is SGHRS and CDR2 is YFSETQ. V was clipped by 4 bases and J by 0 bases, with 9 bases between them. The CDR3 sequence: CASSRDTSTDTQYF. CDR3 DNA sequence: TGCGCCAGCAGCCGGGACACTAGCACAGATACGCAGTATTTT.

The chain joins TRBV2 to TRBJ2-7, with 10 bases fitting TRBD1. V lost 7 bases to trimming and J lost 6 bases; unmatched junction nucleotides: 6. The CDR3 runs 13 residues. Per the germline V gene, CDR1 is SNHLY and CDR2 is FYNNEI. This CDR3 reads CASTRQGASEQYF. CDR3 in DNA: TGTGCCAGCACCAGACAGGGGGCGAGCGAGCAGTACTTC.

The chain has TRBV27 and TRBJ1-2, with a weak D call TRBD1 (6 bases). V lost 5 bases and J 5 bases, leaving 15 bases between the germline ends. The CDR3 is 14 residues long. The germline V gene has CDR1 MNHEY and CDR2 SMNVEV (reference sequence). The CDR3 region is CASSQRQAPYGYTF. The CDR3 bases are TGTGCCAGCAGTCAAAGACAGGCACCATATGGCTACACCTTC.